One sample yielded the 2 T cell receptor beta chains listed below, sequenced in a study of shared clonotypes between healthy human individuals. In the naive CD8 group, cells lacked CD45RO and were positively selected for CCR7, so terminally differentiated effector memory CD45RA+ cells were left out. Libraries were prepared by immunoSEQ multiplex PCR; TCRdb keeps only in-frame clonotypes and omits some of them. The sample yields a few million clones, 80% to 95% seen once. The material sequenced was naive CD8+ T cells from PBMCs. The receptors come from a man younger than 35 in good health. Some clones in this sample may be carry-over from other donors' samples.

This chain links TRBV7-9 with TRBJ2-4; maybe TRBD1 (6 bases). Germline CDR1 reads SEHNR; CDR2 reads FQNEAQ (reference sequence). Trimming removed 4 bases at V and 8 bases at J, with 18 bases between. This CDR3 region has 15 residues. The CDR3 coding sequence is TGTGCCAGCAGCTCGTCCAACAGGGTTCGGGACATTCAGTACTTC. Translated, it gives CASSSSNRVRDIQYF. Based on the CDR3 plus reference TRBV7-9 and TRBJ2-4, the full variable domain is DTGVSQNPRHKITKRGQNVTFRCDPISEHNRLYWYRQTLGQGPEFLTYFQNEAQLEKSRLLSDRFSAERPKGSFSTLEIQRTEQGDSAMYLCASSSSNRVRDIQYFGAGTRLSVL.

As concerns this clone: The sample contains more than one DNA sequence encoding this CDR3. The chain combines TRBV27 with TRBJ2-7; 10 bases match TRBD1. Losses at the gene ends were 5 bases for V and 4 bases for J; bases not matched to a gene: 8. CDR3 length: 15 amino acids. Germline CDR1 reads MNHEY; CDR2 reads SMNVEV (reference sequence). CDR3: CASSPSRTGGYEQYF. DNA for the CDR3: TGTGCCAGCAGTCCTAGTCGGACAGGGGGATACGAGCAGTACTTC.